These 16 T cell receptor beta chains were sequenced from one sample in a study of T-cell reconstitution after alpha-beta-depleted transplantation in children. Preparing the TCRbeta library involved the use of unique molecular identifiers. TCRdb re-called the PCR reads through MiXCR, storing one row per CDR3 protein. In the table there are 700,000 to 850,000 distinct CDR3 sequences, 16% of which are singletons. The sequencing used PBMCs, mostly from graft donor cells, collected 360 days after TCRalphabeta/CD19-depleted stem cell transplant. The receptors shown here come from a male patient younger than 18 who had a stem cell transplant for acute lymphoblastic leukemia, so the T cells may come from the graft donor.

This clonotype occurred a few times. This rearrangement joins TRBV6-5 to TRBJ1-2; 7 bases align to TRBD1. Losses at the gene ends were 2 bases for V and 4 bases for J; bases not matched to a gene: 4. CDR3 size: 14 residues. Germline V CDR1 and CDR2: MNHEY, SVGAGI. The CDR3 here is CASSYRGRGYGYTF. The CDR3 DNA follows: TGTGCCAGCAGTTACAGGGGGCGAGGCTATGGCTACACCTTC.

V is TRBV13 and J is TRBJ2-3; 8 nucleotides agree with TRBD2. Germline loops: CDR1 PRHDT, CDR2 FYEKMQ (reference sequence). The trim removed 2 bases at V and 6 bases at J, leaving 7 bases unmatched. This CDR3 comprises 15 residues. The CDR3 sequence is CASSLLRGRRDTQYF. CDR3 bases: TGTGCCAGCAGCTTACTTCGCGGGAGGCGGGATACGCAGTATTTT. The complete variable domain, with remaining parts taken from reference TRBV13 and TRBJ2-3, reads AAGVIQSPRHLIKEKRETATLKCYPIPRHDTVYWYQQGPGQDPQFLISFYEKMQSDKGSIPDRFSAQQFSDYHSELNMSSLELGDSALYFCASSLLRGRRDTQYFGPGTRLTVL.

The chain has TRBV7-8 and TRBJ1-5; 8 nucleotides align to TRBD1. In germline, CDR1 is SGHVS, CDR2 FQNEAQ. After removal of 6 bases from V and 3 bases from J, the junction contained 4 bases not matched to a gene. The CDR3 runs 14 residues. For the CDR3, the DNA is TGTGCCAGCAGTATGGACAGGGCCAATCAGCCCCAGCATTTT. Its translation: CASSMDRANQPQHF.

This clonotype has only a few counts. The gene calls are TRBV20-1 and TRBJ2-3; 9 bases align to TRBD2. CDR3 length: 13 amino acids. V shed 3 bases, J shed 6 bases, and the junction held 4 bases outside the gene matches. Germline values: CDR1 DFQATT, CDR2 SNEGSKA (reference sequence). This chain's CDR3 is CSARGLARDTQYF. The CDR3, as DNA: TGCAGTGCTAGGGGACTAGCTAGGGATACGCAGTATTTT.

This clonotype was seen a few times. The rearrangement joins TRBV7-9 to TRBJ2-3; 8 bases are a match to TRBD2. Germline CDR1 SEHNR, CDR2 FQNEAQ (reference sequence). Trimming removed 3 bases from V and 4 bases from J; junction bases left unmatched: 18. The CDR3 spans 19 residues. The CDR3 nucleotides read TGTGCCAGCAGCTTCGTCCGCGTGCGGGCGGGAGCGGGGGCAGATACGCAGTATTTT. Protein product: CASSFVRVRAGAGADTQYF.

This clonotype was counted between two and nine times. This chain connects TRBV4-1 to TRBJ1-2; TRBD1 is a possible D gene (5 bases). V dropped 3 bases and J dropped 4 bases, with 12 bases sitting between them. The CDR3 extends over 14 amino acids. The germline CDR1 and CDR2 sequences are MGHRA and YSYEKL. The CDR3 spells CASSQPGSVYGYTF. The CDR3 bases are TGCGCCAGCAGCCAGCCAGGGTCGGTCTATGGCTACACCTTC.

The chain combines TRBV5-1 with TRBJ2-7; 12 bases match TRBD2. The CDR3 length is 17 residues. In germline, CDR1 is SGHRS, CDR2 YFSETQ. With 0 bases clipped from V and 6 bases from J, the junction kept 10 bases outside the gene matches. The CDR3 bases are TGCGCCAGCAGCTTGGCACCTACTAGCGGGAGGACCGGCGAGCAGTACTTC. Translating it yields CASSLAPTSGRTGEQYF.

This chain joins TRBV3-1 and TRBJ2-4; D possibly matches TRBD1 or TRBD2 (5 bases each). Germline loops: CDR1 LGHDT, CDR2 YNNKEL (reference sequence). The ends were cut back, 4 bases at V and 8 bases at J, with 15 bases in the middle. The CDR3 covers 14 residues. This CDR3 reads CASSPGARSYIQYF. Written as DNA, the CDR3 is TGTGCCAGCAGCCCCGGGGCCAGGTCATACATTCAGTACTTC.

This clonotype was found a few times. V and J are TRBV12-3 or TRBV12-4 and TRBJ2-3; D is ambiguous. CDR3 length: 15 amino acids. V was clipped by 3 bases and J by 0 bases, with 10 bases between them. The CDR3 coding sequence is TGTGCCAGCAGTTTTTACGATACTAGCACAGATACGCAGTATTTT. Translation gives CASSFYDTSTDTQYF.

This clonotype was detected only once. The chain uses TRBV7-9 and TRBJ1-2, with D possibly matching TRBD1 (5 bases). This CDR3 is 15 amino acids long. The germline V gene encodes CDR1 SEHNR and CDR2 FQNEAQ (reference sequence). V gave up 3 bases and J gave up 0 bases, with 11 bases separating them. This CDR3 is CASSLGLGSNYGYTF. The DNA of the CDR3 is TGTGCCAGCAGCTTGGGGCTCGGATCTAACTATGGCTACACCTTC.

The sample holds many counts of this clonotype. The rearrangement uses TRBV6-4 and TRBJ2-1, with TRBD2 matching over 11 bases. This CDR3 is built from 15 residues. CDR1 and CDR2 (germline): MRHNA, SNTAGT. Germline trimming cut 3 bases from V and 8 bases from J; bases unmatched to any gene: 6. The CDR3 DNA reads TGTGCCAGCAGTGATCTAGCGGGAGGTCCCCATGAGCAGTTCTTC. Its protein is CASSDLAGGPHEQFF.

This clonotype has just one count. A read error may explain this, as a much larger clone is one base away. The V gene is TRBV7-8, the J gene TRBJ2-7; 14 nucleotides match TRBD2. Per the germline V gene, CDR1 is SGHVS and CDR2 is FQNEAQ. The CDR3 runs 19 residues. V lost 2 bases to trimming and J lost 1 base; unmatched junction nucleotides: 10. In nucleotides, the CDR3 is TGTGCCAGCAGCTTACGGGGACTAGCGGGAGATCCCTGTTCCTACGAGCAGTACTTC. Its translation is CASSLRGLAGDPCSYEQYF.

This clonotype was detected only a few times. J is TRBJ2-3 and V is TRBV11-2; perhaps D is TRBD1 or TRBD2 (5 bases each). The CDR3 has 16 amino acids. CDR1 and CDR2 (germline): SGHAT, FQNNGV. The V and J ends lost 5 bases and 2 bases respectively, with 17 bases between them. The CDR3 nucleotides are TGTGCCAGCAGCCCAACCTGGGACCACCCCACAGATACGCAGTATTTT. It specifies CASSPTWDHPTDTQYF.

The chain uses TRBV12-3 or TRBV12-4 and TRBJ2-3; D is unclear. The germline V and J ends were trimmed by 3 bases and 3 bases, with 10 bases remaining between them. The CDR3 covers 14 residues. The CDR3 region is CASSFGAGTDTQYF. The CDR3 DNA reads as TGTGCCAGCAGTTTTGGTGCCGGTACAGATACGCAGTATTTT.

The J gene is TRBJ1-5, the V gene TRBV7-9, with 7 positions matching TRBD1. The CDR3 is 17 residues long. J gave up 4 bases and V 1 base, and 10 bases lay outside the gene matches. CDR1 and CDR2 from the germline V gene are SEHNR and FQNEAQ (reference sequence). The DNA of the CDR3 is TGTGCCAGCAGCTTAGTGGCAGGGGGGATAGGGAATCAGCCCCAGCATTTT. Its protein product is CASSLVAGGIGNQPQHF.

This clonotype was counted a few times. The chain joins TRBV18 to TRBJ1-2; D gene ambiguous. In germline, CDR1 is KGHSH, CDR2 LQKENI. Deletions cut 2 bases from V and 0 bases from J, with 7 bases between. CDR3 length: 14 residues. CDR3 residues: CASSPGLTNYGYTF. In DNA form, the CDR3 reads TGTGCCAGCTCACCAGGATTGACTAACTATGGCTACACCTTC.